Below are 22 T cell receptor beta chains sequenced from a single sample in a study of T cells in narcolepsy listed by TCRdb under 2018. Library preparation used the immunoSEQ multiplex PCR assay. Sourced from immuneACCESS, this table was stored by TCRdb with only in-frame sequences that have V and J called. A share of the clones is absent; for the studies checked, an unresolved V gene accounts for under half, and the remainder has no known explanation. Recorded for this sample are approximately 26,000 clones; more than 65% of them occurred a single time. The top ten clones comprise 0.9% to 1.2% of the sample. The source material was memory (CD45RA-) CD4+ T cells from blood. This sample's cell subset or site label indicates: memory T cells sorted ex vivo from peripheral blood. The source of these receptors is a human donor in good health.

V gene TRBV4-1 combines with J gene TRBJ2-4; D might be TRBD2 (6 bases). Trimming removed 0 bases at V and 8 bases at J, with 17 bases between. The V gene's germline CDR1 is MGHRA and CDR2 YSYEKL. The CDR3 sequence is 16 residues long. The CDR3 loop is CASSQDPIGGWDIQYF. CDR3 coding DNA: TGCGCCAGCAGCCAAGATCCTATCGGAGGGTGGGACATTCAGTACTTC.

V and J are TRBV6-4 and TRBJ2-1; D tentatively fits TRBD1 or TRBD2 (7 bases each). V gave up 6 bases and J gave up 0 bases, with 21 bases separating them. The CDR3 runs to 18 residues. Germline V gene lookup returns CDR1 MRHNA and CDR2 SNTAGT. The CDR3 is CASSPGGRQGSSYNEQFF. The CDR3 DNA follows: TGTGCCAGCAGCCCGGGGGGCCGACAGGGAAGCTCCTACAATGAGCAGTTCTTC.

J is TRBJ2-1 and V is TRBV9, with 13 nucleotides matching TRBD2. The CDR3 loop spans 19 amino acids. V lost 0 bases, J lost 10 bases, and 16 bases stayed unmatched. Germline loops: CDR1 SGDLS, CDR2 YYNGEE. CDR3 nucleotide sequence: TGTGCCAGCAGCGTAGCTAGCACTAGCGGGAGGGCCGTTTGGAGCGAGCAGTTCTTC. Amino acids: CASSVASTSGRAVWSEQFF.

The chain recombines TRBV18 with TRBJ2-7; 8 nucleotides line up with TRBD2. The CDR3 consists of 16 residues. With V trimmed by 6 bases and J by 4 bases, 14 bases remained unmatched. Looked up from germline, CDR1 is KGHSH and CDR2 is LQKENI. The CDR3 nucleotides read TGTGCCAGCTCGCCCTCCGGGCGGGAGGTTCAATACGAGCAGTACTTC. This sequence encodes CASSPSGREVQYEQYF.

The CDR3 protein is CASSLVRETQYF. In DNA form, the CDR3 reads TGTGCCAGCAGCTTGGTCAGGGAGACCCAGTACTTC. The rearrangement links TRBV5-4 to TRBJ2-5; D gene uncertain. Between the trimmed V and J ends, which lost 0 bases and 5 bases, there was a span of 5 bases. The germline V gene has CDR1 SGHNT and CDR2 YYREEE (reference sequence). The length of the CDR3 is 12 residues.

V is TRBV19 and J is TRBJ2-2; 8 nucleotides align to TRBD1. The CDR3 is 16 residues long. Germline loops: CDR1 LNHDA, CDR2 SQIVND (reference sequence). V shed 3 bases and J 1 base; nucleotides not matched to a gene: 4. CDR3 nucleotide sequence: TGTGCCAGTAGTATTCAGGGGGCGCGGAACACCGGGGAGCTGTTTTTT. It is translated as CASSIQGARNTGELFF.

Of note for this clone: The same CDR3 also results from other DNA sequences found in this sample. This chain uses TRBV7-6 with TRBJ1-4; D is unresolved. Trimming removed 2 bases at V and 2 bases at J, with 6 bases between. CDR3 length equals 14 residues. CDR1 is SGHVS and CDR2 is FNYEAQ in the germline V gene. Written as DNA, the CDR3 is TGTGCCAGCAGCTTAAGGGCTACTAATGAAAAACTGTTTTTT. Translated, it gives CASSLRATNEKLFF.

The chain couples TRBV9 to TRBJ2-1, with 11 nucleotides matching TRBD2. This CDR3 has 16 amino acids. Germline lookup yields CDR1 SGDLS and CDR2 YYNGEE. The trim removed 0 bases at V and 5 bases at J, leaving 4 bases unmatched. The CDR3 DNA follows: TGTGCCAGCAGCGTAGGAATTAGCGGGAGGGACAATGAGCAGTTCTTC. Translated: CASSVGISGRDNEQFF.

The rearrangement links TRBV6-5 to TRBJ1-1; tentative D call: TRBD1 (6 bases). V was trimmed by 6 bases and J by 5 bases, leaving 16 bases between them. The CDR3 is made up of 14 amino acids. Looked up from germline, CDR1 is MNHEY and CDR2 is SVGAGI. CDR3 sequence (DNA): TGTGCCAGCAGAGGGGGGAATCGGGCAACTGAAGCTTTCTTT. Its protein is CASRGGNRATEAFF.

The rearrangement joins TRBV30 to TRBJ1-2; a weak D match, TRBD1 (5 bases). V lost 2 bases to trimming and J lost 3 bases, with 10 bases between them. The germline gives CDR1 GTSNPN, CDR2 SVGIG (reference sequence). The CDR3 extends over 13 amino acids. CDR3 DNA: TGTGCCTGGAGTAAAGGGGAGGACTATGGCTACACCTTC. It specifies CAWSKGEDYGYTF.

CDR3 sequence: CAISRTPTQNIQYF. The CDR3 DNA reads TGTGCCATCAGTCGTACACCGACCCAAAACATTCAGTACTTC. The chain links TRBV10-3 to TRBJ2-4; D is unresolved. Germline V gives CDR1 ENHRY, CDR2 SYGVKD. This CDR3 has 14 residues. With 5 bases removed from V and 5 bases from J, the gap between germline ends came to 13 bases.

The rearrangement uses TRBV4-1 and TRBJ1-2; D gene ambiguous. From germline, CDR1 is MGHRA and CDR2 YSYEKL. V lost 1 base and J lost 4, with 10 bases in between. There are 14 residues in the CDR3. CDR3 DNA: TGCGCCAGCAGCCAAGGTGGCAGTGGCTATGGCTACACCTTC. This sequence encodes CASSQGGSGYGYTF.

The CDR3 reads CASSTSGRSYNEQFF. CDR3 sequence (DNA): TGTGCCAGCAGTACTAGCGGGAGGTCTTACAATGAGCAGTTCTTC. The chain combines TRBV28 with TRBJ2-1, with 12 bases matching TRBD2. Germline values: CDR1 MDHEN, CDR2 SYDVKM. Unmatched junction bases numbered 3, after V lost 5 bases and J lost 4 bases. CDR3 length: 15 residues. The full variable domain, completed using reference TRBV28 and TRBJ2-1, is DVKVTQSSRYLVKRTGEKVFLECVQDMDHENMFWYRQDPGLGLRLIYFSYDVKMKEKGDIPEGYSVSREKKERFSLILESASTNQTSMYLCASSTSGRSYNEQFFGPGTRLTVL.

This chain links TRBV5-1 with TRBJ1-6, with TRBD1 identical over 9 bases. Per the germline V gene, CDR1 is SGHRS and CDR2 is YFSETQ. The CDR3 totals 15 residues. Trimming took 0 bases from V and 13 from J; bases not matched to a gene: 8. CDR3 sequence (DNA): TGCGCCAGCAGCTTGGGGGACAGGGCGGATTTGCCCCTCCACTTT. This encodes CASSLGDRADLPLHF.

V is TRBV30 and J is TRBJ1-3; unclear D gene. Germline-derived CDR1 and CDR2 are GTSNPN and SVGIG (reference sequence). This CDR3 is 12 amino acids long. Trimming took off 3 bases at V and 3 bases at J, with 6 bases between the two ends. The CDR3 loop reads CAWRPLGNTIYF. The CDR3 DNA is TGTGCCTGGAGACCCCTTGGAAACACCATATATTTT.

This chain links TRBV5-4 with TRBJ1-3, with D hard to call. V was pared by 2 bases and J by 0 bases, with 6 bases between. This CDR3 is 14 amino acids long. The germline V gene has CDR1 SGHNT and CDR2 YYREEE (reference sequence). For the CDR3, the DNA is TGTGCCAGCAGCTTACGAAACTCTGGAAACACCATATATTTT. The encoded protein is CASSLRNSGNTIYF.

This rearrangement joins TRBV15 to TRBJ1-5, with 9 bases matching TRBD1. V trimming: 3 bases; J trimming: 5 bases; junction bases outside the gene matches: 5. CDR1 is LNHNV, CDR2 YYDKDF, per germline (reference sequence). The CDR3 has 15 residues. CDR3 DNA: TGTGCCACCAGCAGGGCCGGACAGGGGCATCAGCCCCAGCATTTT. It encodes CATSRAGQGHQPQHF. Combining the CDR3 with reference TRBV15 and TRBJ1-5 gives the whole variable domain DAMVIQNPRYQVTQFGKPVTLSCSQTLNHNVMYWYQQKSSQAPKLLFHYYDKDFNNEADTPDNFQSRRPNTSFCFLDIRSPGLGDTAMYLCATSRAGQGHQPQHFGDGTRLSIL.

CDR3 amino acids: CAWSQTDYEQYF. The CDR3 bases are TGTGCCTGGAGTCAGACGGACTACGAGCAGTACTTC. This chain connects TRBV30 to TRBJ2-7; D is unresolved. CDR3 length: 12 residues. Germline CDR1 and CDR2: GTSNPN and SVGIG (reference sequence). V was trimmed by 2 bases and J by 3 bases, leaving 8 bases between them.

V is TRBV5-4 and J is TRBJ1-5, with D maybe TRBD1 (5 bases). Germline assignment: CDR1 SGHNT and CDR2 YYREEE (reference sequence). Deletions cut 3 bases from V and 0 bases from J, with 10 bases between. The length of the CDR3 is 15 residues. This CDR3 reads CASSSGRDSNQPQHF. Written as DNA, the CDR3 is TGTGCCAGCAGCTCGGGACGGGATAGCAATCAGCCCCAGCATTTT.

This clone has more than one count but fewer than ten. CDR3 sequence: CSVEGQGMSEQYF. The CDR3 DNA follows: TGCAGCGTTGAGGGACAGGGGATGTCCGAGCAGTACTTC. V and J are TRBV29-1 and TRBJ2-7; 10 bases match TRBD1. Germline V gene lookup returns CDR1 SQVTM and CDR2 ANQGSEA. The V gene end was trimmed by 3 bases and the J gene end by 6 bases; junction bases not matched to a gene: 5. The CDR3 totals 13 residues.

The chain joins TRBV5-1 to TRBJ2-7, with 8 bases that match TRBD2. V trimming: 2 bases; J trimming: 5 bases; junction bases outside the gene matches: 9. The CDR3 contains 15 residues. Per germline, CDR1 SGHRS and CDR2 YFSETQ. CDR3 coding DNA: TGCGCCAGCAGCTTCCGAAGCGGGAGCCTCGACGAGCAGTACTTC. This sequence encodes CASSFRSGSLDEQYF. Filled out from reference TRBV5-1 and TRBJ2-7, the complete variable domain reads KAGVTQTPRYLIKTRGQQVTLSCSPISGHRSVSWYQQTPGQGLQFLFEYFSETQRNKGNFPGRFSGRQFSNSRSEMNVSTLELGDSALYLCASSFRSGSLDEQYFGPGTRLTVT.

The V and J genes are TRBV4-1 and TRBJ1-6; weak D call: TRBD1 (6 bases). The germline gives CDR1 MGHRA, CDR2 YSYEKL. The CDR3 extends over 17 amino acids. With 0 bases removed from V and 0 bases from J, the gap between germline ends came to 9 bases. The CDR3 is CASSQDRGRSYNSPLHF. The CDR3 coding sequence is TGCGCCAGCAGCCAAGACAGGGGCCGCTCCTATAATTCACCCCTCCACTTT.